Presented here are 25 T cell receptor beta chains from one specimen sequenced in a study of graft-versus-host responses after intestinal transplantation. Profiled with immunoSEQ multiplex PCR; TCRdb holds only in-frame clones, not every one. The table has 37,000 or so clones, 75% to 90% seen once. To release intraepithelial and lamina propria lymphocytes, the graft tissue was processed. The sequencing here drew on ileum tissue, taken 204 days after intestinal transplant. The receptor set was obtained from a human patient who received an intestinal transplant, so some T cells may come from the graft donor.

The genes are TRBV7-2 and TRBJ2-3, with D possibly TRBD1 on 5 matching bases. The CDR3 loop spans 15 amino acids. Germline V gives CDR1 SGHTA, CDR2 FQGNSA. Trimming stripped 4 bases from V and 3 bases from J, with 14 bases between. The CDR3 region is CASSYPGFGTDTQYF. The CDR3 bases are TGTGCCAGCAGCTACCCAGGGTTTGGGACAGATACGCAGTATTTT.

The chain links TRBV18 to TRBJ2-2; D not resolved. The germline CDR1 and CDR2 sequences are KGHSH and LQKENI. V was cut by 3 bases and J by 1 base, with 3 bases left in between. The CDR3 is 13 residues long. The CDR3 sequence: CASSPLNTGELFF. The CDR3 DNA is TGTGCCAGCTCACCGTTGAACACCGGGGAGCTGTTTTTT. Based on the CDR3 plus reference TRBV18 and TRBJ2-2, the full variable domain is NAGVMQNPRHLVRRRGQEARLRCSPMKGHSHVYWYRQLPEEGLKFMVYLQKENIIDESGMPKERFSAEFPKEGPSILRIQQVVRGDSAAYFCASSPLNTGELFFGEGSRLTVL.

The gene calls are TRBV6-5 and TRBJ2-5; D might be TRBD1 or TRBD2, each matching 5 bases. This CDR3 has 13 amino acids. V lost 5 bases and J 10 bases, leaving 17 bases between the germline ends. From germline, CDR1 is MNHEY and CDR2 SVGAGI. In nucleotides, the CDR3 is TGTGCCAGCAGTGCCGGGACCCGAATAGACCAGTACTTC. Its translation is CASSAGTRIDQYF.

This rearrangement joins TRBV6-5 to TRBJ2-1; TRBD1 matches 12 bases. With V trimmed by 5 bases and J by 7 bases, 6 bases remained unmatched. Germline assignment: CDR1 MNHEY and CDR2 SVGAGI. CDR3 length equals 15 residues. In DNA, the CDR3 is TGTGCCAGCAGTCCGGGACAGGGGGCTTGGAATGAGCAGTTCTTC. Translation gives CASSPGQGAWNEQFF.

In its sample, this clone was seen once. The rearrangement joins TRBV25-1 to TRBJ2-7, with D perhaps being TRBD1 or TRBD2 (5 bases each). Germline CDR1 reads MGHDK; CDR2 reads SYGVNS. V lost 4 bases and J 7 bases, leaving 11 bases between the germline ends. This CDR3 is built from 12 residues. The CDR3 nucleotides are TGTGCCAGCAGTGGGGGGTCTGGGGAGCAGTACTTC. This codes for CASSGGSGEQYF.

This chain links TRBV5-1 with TRBJ2-2; possibly TRBD2 for D (6 bases). This CDR3 contains 16 residues. Germline CDR1 reads SGHRS; CDR2 reads YFSETQ. V lost 2 bases and J lost 0, with 11 bases in between. This CDR3 reads CASSFRGLTNTGELFF. CDR3 DNA: TGCGCCAGCAGCTTTAGGGGACTGACGAACACCGGGGAGCTGTTTTTT.

This chain links TRBV6-5 with TRBJ1-5, with 7 bases that match TRBD1. V shed 7 bases and J 1 base; nucleotides not matched to a gene: 7. Germline CDR1 MNHEY, CDR2 SVGAGI. The length of the CDR3 is 15 residues. This CDR3 is CASIVTGRSNQPQHF. The CDR3 nucleotides are TGTGCCAGCATCGTGACAGGGCGGAGCAATCAGCCCCAGCATTTT.

The chain couples TRBV28 to TRBJ2-1, with TRBD2 as a possible D gene (6 bases). This CDR3 comprises 13 residues. Trimming shortened V by 5 bases and J by 6 bases, and 11 bases separated the two germline ends. Looked up from germline, CDR1 is MDHEN and CDR2 is SYDVKM. CDR3 nucleotide sequence: TGTGCCAGCAGTCGCGGGGACTCCAATGAGCAGTTCTTC. This sequence encodes CASSRGDSNEQFF.

The chain has TRBV28 and TRBJ1-5; D uncertain. Looked up from germline, CDR1 is MDHEN and CDR2 is SYDVKM. There are 12 residues in the CDR3. Trimming stripped 3 bases from V and 7 bases from J, with 7 bases between. The CDR3 DNA is TGTGCCAGCAGTTTGGGGAAACAGCCCCAGCATTTT. Residues: CASSLGKQPQHF.

The chain couples TRBV5-1 to TRBJ2-5; D possibly corresponds to TRBD1 (6 bases). The CDR3 is made up of 16 amino acids. The V and J ends lost 2 bases and 1 base respectively, with 15 bases between them. CDR1 and CDR2 from the germline V gene are SGHRS and YFSETQ. The CDR3 reads CASSFSGTPVQETQYF. The CDR3 DNA is TGCGCCAGCAGCTTTTCCGGGACACCAGTCCAAGAGACCCAGTACTTC.

The chain carries TRBV29-1 and TRBJ2-1; TRBD2 might be the D (7 bases). Trimming removed 5 bases at V and 5 bases at J, with 16 bases between. This CDR3 spans 14 amino acids. Germline values: CDR1 SQVTM, CDR2 ANQGSEA. CDR3 region: CSVLQRGQNNEQFF. In DNA, the CDR3 is TGCAGCGTTTTGCAGCGGGGACAAAACAATGAGCAGTTCTTC.

The V call is TRBV2, the J call TRBJ2-2, with 7 positions matching TRBD2. Germline V CDR1 and CDR2: SNHLY, FYNNEI. This CDR3 region has 16 residues. Trimming at V came to 4 bases and at J to 0 bases, leaving 5 bases not matched to a gene. CDR3 sequence (DNA): TGTGCCAGCAGTGCCCTCGGGGGGACGAACACCGGGGAGCTGTTTTTT. The encoded protein is CASSALGGTNTGELFF.

The chain couples TRBV10-3 to TRBJ2-1; 7 bases align to TRBD2. V lost 0 bases to trimming and J lost 10 bases; unmatched junction nucleotides: 9. Germline values: CDR1 ENHRY, CDR2 SYGVKD. This CDR3 region has 15 residues. This CDR3 is CAISESIASGREQFF. The CDR3 nucleotides are TGTGCCATCAGTGAGTCGATTGCTAGCGGAAGAGAGCAGTTCTTC.

This clone appeared once. The chain uses TRBV7-6 and TRBJ2-3; D may be TRBD2 (5 bases). The CDR3 length is 12 residues. Germline CDR1 SGHVS, CDR2 FNYEAQ. Trimming took 1 base from V and 8 from J, leaving 7 bases between them. The CDR3 nucleotides read TGTGCCAGCAGCTTAGAAGAGGGTACGCAGTATTTT. Amino acid sequence: CASSLEEGTQYF. Using reference TRBV7-6 and TRBJ2-3 for the parts outside the CDR3, the full variable domain is GAGVSQSPRYKVTKRGQDVALRCDPISGHVSLYWYRQALGQGPEFLTYFNYEAQQDKSGLPNDRFSAERPEGSISTLTIQRTEQRDSAMYRCASSLEEGTQYFGPGTRLTVL.

The CDR3 DNA is TGTGCCAGCAACCGGGACAGGGGAGGCGAGCAGTACTTC. Protein product: CASNRDRGGEQYF. The genes are TRBV2 and TRBJ2-7; TRBD1 matches at 10 bases. This CDR3 is 13 amino acids long. The germline gives CDR1 SNHLY, CDR2 FYNNEI. Unmatched junction bases numbered 6, after V lost 7 bases and J lost 6 bases.

V gene TRBV6-6 combines with J gene TRBJ2-7; 11 nucleotides match TRBD1. CDR1 and CDR2 (germline): MNHNY, SVGAGI (reference sequence). Trimming at V came to 0 bases and at J to 4 bases, leaving 2 bases not matched to a gene. The CDR3 is 15 residues long. CDR3 bases: TGTGCCAGCAGTTACTCCGGGACAGGGGGTTACGAGCAGTACTTC. It yields the protein CASSYSGTGGYEQYF.

V gene TRBV6-5 combines with J gene TRBJ1-2, with D possibly being TRBD1 (6 bases). V was clipped by 3 bases and J by 6 bases, with 17 bases between them. In germline, CDR1 is MNHEY, CDR2 SVGAGI. CDR3 length: 15 amino acids. CDR3 DNA sequence: TGTGCCAGCAGTTATCTCTCTGCGGGGGCCCATGGCTACACCTTC. Amino acids: CASSYLSAGAHGYTF.

The chain links TRBV6-5 to TRBJ2-3; no firm D call. Trimming took 0 bases from V and 6 from J, leaving 10 bases between them. The germline CDR1 and CDR2 sequences are MNHEY and SVGAGI. CDR3 size: 14 residues. The CDR3 DNA is TGTGCCAGCAGTTACTCCGGCGTATTTGATACGCAGTATTTT. Translating gives CASSYSGVFDTQYF.

This clone is a singleton in its sample. This chain links TRBV2 with TRBJ2-5; 10 bases agree with TRBD2. The germline V gene encodes CDR1 SNHLY and CDR2 FYNNEI. The V gene end was trimmed by 3 bases and the J gene end by 7 bases; junction bases not matched to a gene: 8. CDR3 size: 15 residues. The CDR3 loop is CASSDERGGLGTQYF. The CDR3 DNA is TGTGCCAGCAGTGATGAGCGGGGGGGCCTAGGGACCCAGTACTTC.

CDR3 bases: TGTGCCATCAGTGGACGGGGATTTCGAGAGACCCAGTACTTC. Translating it yields CAISGRGFRETQYF. The genes are TRBV10-3 and TRBJ2-5, with D maybe TRBD2 (5 bases). V was cut by 4 bases and J by 4 bases, with 13 bases left in between. This CDR3 is 14 amino acids long. CDR1 is ENHRY and CDR2 is SYGVKD in the germline V gene.

This sequence joins TRBV28 and TRBJ2-4; D is unresolved. In germline, CDR1 is MDHEN, CDR2 SYDVKM. This CDR3 has 15 amino acids. V was trimmed by 4 bases and J by 0 bases, leaving 10 bases between them. The CDR3 spells CASSSGGVAKNIQYF. The CDR3 bases are TGTGCCAGCAGTTCTGGTGGAGTAGCCAAAAACATTCAGTACTTC. Based on the CDR3 plus reference TRBV28 and TRBJ2-4, the full variable domain is DVKVTQSSRYLVKRTGEKVFLECVQDMDHENMFWYRQDPGLGLRLIYFSYDVKMKEKGDIPEGYSVSREKKERFSLILESASTNQTSMYLCASSSGGVAKNIQYFGAGTRLSVL.

The chain is built from TRBV5-4 and TRBJ2-2; 7 bases align to TRBD1. There are 15 residues in the CDR3. V was pared by 4 bases and J by 4 bases, with 7 bases of the junction left unmatched. CDR1 is SGHNT, CDR2 YYREEE, per germline (reference sequence). CDR3 sequence reads: CASSPRQGTTGELFF. The CDR3, as DNA: TGTGCCAGCAGCCCGAGACAGGGCACCACCGGGGAGCTGTTTTTT.

The J gene is TRBJ2-3, the V gene TRBV5-1; no firm D call. This CDR3 contains 15 residues. From germline, CDR1 is SGHRS and CDR2 YFSETQ. V was cut by 4 bases and J by 4 bases, with 16 bases left in between. CDR3 in amino acids: CASSPGSKGADTQYF. CDR3 bases: TGCGCCAGCAGCCCCGGGTCCAAAGGCGCAGATACGCAGTATTTT.

The chain employs TRBV7-9 and TRBJ2-5; 8 bases are a match to TRBD1. J lost 5 bases, V lost 5 bases, and 10 bases had no gene match. The CDR3 sequence is 15 residues long. Germline V lookup: CDR1 SEHNR, CDR2 FQNEAQ (reference sequence). The CDR3 DNA reads TGTGCCAGCAGCCCAACAGGGGGATTGTGGGAGACCCAGTACTTC. It yields the protein CASSPTGGLWETQYF.

This chain joins TRBV5-4 and TRBJ1-5; tentative D call: TRBD1 (5 bases). CDR3 length equals 16 residues. CDR1 SGHNT and CDR2 YYREEE come from the germline V gene (reference sequence). This CDR3 reads CKKAGGRRYSNQPQHF. For the CDR3, the DNA is TGTAAAAAGGCTGGGGGGAGAAGGTATAGCAATCAGCCCCAGCATTTT. The entire variable domain, with the rest obtained from reference TRBV5-4 and TRBJ1-5, is as follows: ETGVTQSPTHLIKTRGQQVTLRCSSQSGHNTVSWYQQALGQGPQFIFQYYREEENGRGNFPPRFSGLQFPNYSSELNVNALELDDSALYLCKKAGGRRYSNQPQHFGDGTRLSIL.